This T cell receptor beta chain was observed in a study of blood T cell repertoires in COVID-19. V was cut by 1 base and J by 7 bases, with 8 bases left in between. The CDR3 has 13 amino acids. Germline CDR1 and CDR2: GTSNPN and SVGIG (reference sequence). Under the authors' procedure: Nucleated cell counts were estimated from reference gene primer amplification. Sequencing used immunoSEQ multiplex PCR; TCRdb keeps in-frame clones, though not all of them. V and J calls and clone size come straight from that table; D and trimming were deduced from the DNA. This sample has over 120,000 clones, with 75% to 90% found just once.

The sequenced sample was peripheral blood. The chain links TRBV30 to TRBJ1-6; tentative D call: TRBD1 (5 bases). The sequence came from a woman between 45 and 65 years old with acute or convalescent COVID-19. In nucleotides, the CDR3 is TGTGCCTGGAGTGAGCAGGGAAATTCACCCCTCCACTTT. This sequence encodes CAWSEQGNSPLHF.